The source of this T cell receptor beta chain is a study of control samples from healthy donors and cancer patients. Sequencing used immunoSEQ multiplex PCR; TCRdb keeps in-frame clones, though not all of them. The repertoire holds approximately 110,000 clones, with 91% as singletons. V was clipped by 3 bases and J by 5 bases, with 10 bases between them. Per germline, CDR1 SGHTA and CDR2 FQGNSA. The CDR3 loop spans 13 amino acids. This clonotype was obtained from a woman aged 18-35 years in good health. The genes are TRBV7-2 and TRBJ2-5; TRBD2 might be the D (5 bases). The specimen was blood. DNA for the CDR3: TGTGCCAGCAGCTTTAGCGTTAGGGAGACCCAGTACTTC. This sequence encodes CASSFSVRETQYF.